This TCR beta chain was captured by sequencing in a study of cytomegalovirus exposure and HLA in healthy donors. In the study overall: Findings of an earlier analysis included 110 million or so unique TCR beta sequences from 200 million or so T cells. HLA-typed donors were the source of 86 million or so unique TCRs held in an early data release.

The CDR3 spans 15 residues. Germline V gene lookup returns CDR1 SGHRS and CDR2 YFSETQ. Study-wide results and limits: It was taken for granted in presence/absence analyses that sequencing depth across donors was roughly uniform.

The donors gave bone marrow, and they were healthy. Vbeta (60) and Jbeta (13) primers were used in the PCR. The assay was immunoSEQ multiplex PCR, and TCRdb's table has in-frame clones only and misses some. Here the sample spans approximately 240,000 clones, 82% being singletons. A note on this clone: Its antigen remains unknown.

Sequencing was carried out using PBMCs. The clonotype was recovered from a woman between 40 and 55 years old in good health and CMV-seropositive. V gene TRBV5-1 combines with J gene TRBJ2-5; 7 nucleotides agree with TRBD2. The tail of the sequence fits TRBJ2-7 better, so the J call may be wrong. The CDR3 DNA follows: TGCGCCAGCAGCTTAGAAGGACTAGAAGTTTACGAGCAGTACTTC. This gives the protein CASSLEGLEVYEQYF.